This T cell receptor beta chain stems from a study of blood T cell repertoires in COVID-19. Study background: Acute and convalescent COVID-19 specimens originated in the United States, Italy and Spain.

This clone was counted once. In the study's own analysis: Researchers report that nucleated cell counts were estimated from reference gene primer amplification. Repertoires were generated with immunoSEQ multiplex PCR, while TCRdb's copy carries only in-frame clones and drops some. V and J calls and clone size are as listed in that table; D and trimming were resolved from the DNA. The sample contains fewer than 250,000 clones, around 89% of which appear only once. What was sequenced was peripheral blood. The sequence was obtained from a man aged 25-45 years with COVID-19, enrolled during active disease.

This CDR3 is CASSQGLYNEQFF. As DNA, the CDR3 is TGCGCCAGCAGCCAGGGACTGTACAATGAGCAGTTCTTC. This chain uses TRBV4-3 with TRBJ2-1, with D maybe TRBD2 (6 bases). This CDR3 is built from 13 residues. CDR1 is LGHNA and CDR2 is YSLEER in the germline V gene. The V and J ends lost 3 bases and 4 bases respectively, with 7 bases between them.